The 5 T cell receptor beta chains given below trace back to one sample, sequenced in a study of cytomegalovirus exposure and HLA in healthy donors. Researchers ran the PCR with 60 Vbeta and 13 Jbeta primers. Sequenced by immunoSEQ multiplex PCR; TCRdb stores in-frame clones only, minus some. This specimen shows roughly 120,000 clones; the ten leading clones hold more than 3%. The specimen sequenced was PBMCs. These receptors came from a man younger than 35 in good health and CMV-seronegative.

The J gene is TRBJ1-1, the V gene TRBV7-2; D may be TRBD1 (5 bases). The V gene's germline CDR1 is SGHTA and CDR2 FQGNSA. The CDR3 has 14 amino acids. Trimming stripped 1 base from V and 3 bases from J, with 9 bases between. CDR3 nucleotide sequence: TGTGCCAGCAGCTTAGTCCGGGGGTACACTGAAGCTTTCTTT. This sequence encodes CASSLVRGYTEAFF.

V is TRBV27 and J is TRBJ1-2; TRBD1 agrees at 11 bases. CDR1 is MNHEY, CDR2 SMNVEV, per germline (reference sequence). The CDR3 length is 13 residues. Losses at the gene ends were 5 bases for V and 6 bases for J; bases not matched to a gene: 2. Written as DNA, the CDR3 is TGTGCCAGCAGTGGACAGGGGGCACATGGCTACACCTTC. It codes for CASSGQGAHGYTF.

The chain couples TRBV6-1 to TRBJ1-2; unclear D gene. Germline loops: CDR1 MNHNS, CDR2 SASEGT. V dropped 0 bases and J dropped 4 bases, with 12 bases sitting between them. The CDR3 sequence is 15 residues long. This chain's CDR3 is CASSEALPSSYGYTF. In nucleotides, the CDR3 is TGTGCCAGCAGTGAAGCGCTTCCAAGCTCCTATGGCTACACCTTC.

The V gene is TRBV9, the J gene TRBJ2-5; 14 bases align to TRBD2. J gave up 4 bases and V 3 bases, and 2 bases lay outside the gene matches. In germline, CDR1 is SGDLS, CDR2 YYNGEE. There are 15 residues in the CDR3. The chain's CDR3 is CASSEGLAGVETQYF. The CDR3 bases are TGTGCCAGCAGCGAGGGACTAGCGGGAGTAGAGACCCAGTACTTC.

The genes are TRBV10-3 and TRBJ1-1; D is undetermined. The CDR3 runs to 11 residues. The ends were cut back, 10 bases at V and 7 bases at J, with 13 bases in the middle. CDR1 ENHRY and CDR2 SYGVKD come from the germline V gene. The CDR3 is CATEGRDEAFF. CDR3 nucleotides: TGTGCCACGGAAGGGCGGGATGAAGCTTTCTTT.